Below, one T cell receptor beta chain is given with its context. The data derive from a study of blood T cell repertoires in COVID-19. The method was immunoSEQ multiplex PCR; TCRdb's version includes in-frame clones alone and lacks a portion of them. The data hold about 210,000 clones, with around 88% observed a single time. The sample consisted of peripheral blood. The origin of this receptor is a man aged 45 to 65 with active or convalescent COVID-19.

CDR3 sequence: CAWSGQGEAFF. The CDR3 DNA reads as TGTGCCTGGAGTGGACAGGGAGAAGCTTTCTTT. V is TRBV30 and J is TRBJ1-1; 7 bases are a match to TRBD1. With V trimmed by 1 base and J by 8 bases, 1 base remained unmatched. This CDR3 spans 11 amino acids. In germline, CDR1 is GTSNPN, CDR2 SVGIG (reference sequence).